Listed below are T cell receptor beta chains from one sample, sequenced in a study of shared T cell receptors in the human thymus. Clones were read by immunoSEQ multiplex PCR, and TCRdb kept only the in-frame ones, dropping some. The table has about 710,000 clones, more than 75% seen once. The sample was also linked to a second study, of human thymus T cells.

The sample consisted of thymocytes. All receptors derive from a boy younger than two with a congenital heart defect. Each CDR3 is given with its conserved first and last residue. D genes are given only for firm matches. Clone size, where shown, is once, few, many, or a class for clones that have expanded.

v_gene	j_gene	d_gene	abundance	CDR3nt	CDR3aa
TRBV28	TRBJ1-1	.	.	TGTGCCAGCAGTTTATCGGGGGATCTTGCCACTGAAGCTTTCTTT	CASSLSGDLATEAFF
TRBV21-1	TRBJ1-1	.	.	TGTGCCAGCCGAGGGGGGGATAGGCCTGAAGCTTTCTTT	CASRGGDRPEAFF
TRBV5-4	TRBJ2-7	.	.	TGTGCCAGCAGCTTCCGGGACTCTCTAAGCTACGAGCAGTACTTC	CASSFRDSLSYEQYF
TRBV27	TRBJ2-7	.	.	TGTGCCAGCAGGTCTTACAGGGAATCGGGCGAGCAGTACTTC	CASRSYRESGEQYF
TRBV5-6	TRBJ1-4	TRBD1	few	TGTGCCAGCAGTCGGGGAGGACAGGGACCGAGAAAACTGTTTTTT	CASSRGGQGPRKLFF
TRBV19	TRBJ1-2	.	.	TGTGCCAGTTCTCCCAGGGCCGGCTATGGCTACACCTTC	CASSPRAGYGYTF
TRBV5-6	TRBJ1-1	.	.	TGTGCCAGCAGCTTCCGACCCACCGGGGGGGCTTTCTTT	CASSFRPTGGAFF
TRBV10-1	TRBJ2-1	TRBD2	.	TGCGCCAGCCACAGGGGGCGTACATTACAGGGACTAGCGGGAAATGAGCAGTTCTTC	CASHRGRTLQGLAGNEQFF
TRBV7-3	TRBJ2-7	TRBD2	.	TGTGCCAGCAGTCGCCTAGCGGGGGGCTTGGACGAGCAGTACTTC	CASSRLAGGLDEQYF
TRBV21-1	TRBJ2-7	.	.	TGTGCCAGCAGCAAAGTGACTAGCGGAAAGCTCGAGCAGTACTTC	CASSKVTSGKLEQYF
TRBV28	TRBJ1-5	.	.	TGTGCCAGCAAGGGGGGCAATCAGCCCCAGCATTTT	CASKGGNQPQHF
TRBV28	TRBJ2-7	TRBD2	few	TGTGCCAGCAGTTTATCTAGCGGGGGGGCGTATTACGAGCAGTACTTC	CASSLSSGGAYYEQYF
TRBV11-2	TRBJ2-2	.	once	TGTGCCAGCAGCCCAGACAGGTCCATGACTGATTGCGGGGAGCTGTTTTTT	CASSPDRSMTDCGELFF
TRBV2	TRBJ1-5	TRBD1	.	TGTGCCAGCAGTGCGAGGGGACAGTCCACCTCCAATCAGCCCCAGCATTTT	CASSARGQSTSNQPQHF
TRBV15	TRBJ2-5	TRBD2	.	TGTGCCACCAGCAGAGTAGGGCGGGAGGCGGAGGAGACCCAGTACTTC	CATSRVGREAEETQYF
TRBV29-1	TRBJ2-2	.	.	TGCAGCGTTGACGCAGCGGGTGACGGCGGGGAGCTGTTTTTT	CSVDAAGDGGELFF
TRBV6-1	TRBJ1-5	.	few	TGTGCCAGCAGTGAAGCTACCCAGGGCATCTCCAGGAATAGCAATCAGCCCCAGCATTTT	CASSEATQGISRNSNQPQHF
TRBV7-2	TRBJ1-5	TRBD1	.	TGTGCCAGCAGCTTAGGGAGGTCAGGGGGCGCGGGCAATCAGCCCCAGCATTTT	CASSLGRSGGAGNQPQHF
TRBV5-6	TRBJ2-1	TRBD1	.	TGTGCCAGCAGCGGGGGGACAGGGAAAAATGAGCAGTTCTTC	CASSGGTGKNEQFF
TRBV10-3	TRBJ1-2	TRBD1	once	TGTGCCATCAGCGAAGAGGGGGCCAGAGCGACCTATGGCTACACCTTC	CAISEEGARATYGYTF
TRBV30	TRBJ2-3	TRBD2	.	TGTGCCTGGGTTGGACCCCTAGCGGGGGGGCCGGTCACAGATACGCAGTATTTT	CAWVGPLAGGPVTDTQYF
TRBV5-6	TRBJ2-7	.	.	TGTGCCAGCAGATCTGGTCAGGGGAACTACGAGCAGTACTTC	CASRSGQGNYEQYF
TRBV25-1	TRBJ1-6	TRBD1	.	TGTGCCAGCAGTATGACAGGGTTAAATTCACCCCTCCACTTT	CASSMTGLNSPLHF
TRBV11-2	TRBJ2-3	TRBD2	.	TGTGCCAGCAGCTGGTTAGCGGGTGGTACGCAGTATTTT	CASSWLAGGTQYF
TRBV4-3	TRBJ2-1	.	.	TGCGCCAGCAGCCCGGGGGTCCCCTTTAAATACGAGCAGTTCTTC	CASSPGVPFKYEQFF
TRBV30	TRBJ2-1	TRBD2	.	TGTGCCTGGAGTGTGCGGCTAGCGGAGGAGGATGAGCAGTTCTTC	CAWSVRLAEEDEQFF
TRBV12-5	TRBJ2-3	.	.	TGTGCTAGTGGTTCGCCGGCAGGTATCTCCACAGATACGCAGTATTTT	CASGSPAGISTDTQYF
TRBV2	TRBJ1-5	TRBD1	.	TGTGCCAGCAGTGAAGGTCCGCCCGCTTCAGGACAGGGCTGGCAGCCCCAGCATTTT	CASSEGPPASGQGWQPQHF
TRBV19	TRBJ1-2	TRBD1	few	TGTGCCAGCCTCGTCCGGGACAGCTTAAAGAATGGCTACACCTTC	CASLVRDSLKNGYTF
TRBV7-2	TRBJ1-5	.	.	TGTGCCAGCAGCCTAATTAGCAATCAGCCCCAGCATTTT	CASSLISNQPQHF
TRBV14	TRBJ2-5	TRBD1	.	TGTGCCAGCATGGCAGGGGGCCGTCCGACAATGCAAGAGACCCAGTACTTC	CASMAGGRPTMQETQYF